This T cell receptor (beta chain) came from a study of blood T cells in healthy people across ages. Study results and caveats: Conclusively comparing naive with antigen-experienced cells was impossible with unsorted PBMCs.

About this clonotype: Its antigen is unknown.

V was clipped by 7 bases and J by 1 base, with 8 bases between them. Per the germline V gene, CDR1 is MNHNS and CDR2 is SASEGT. The CDR3 covers 14 residues. A sample-barcoded 5' primer and a J-beta primer mix were used in a second PCR of roughly 7 to 11 cycles. Each cDNA was tagged by a template-switch adaptor containing 12 random nucleotides. From the 5' RACE reads, TCRdb called clonotypes with MiXCR, one entry per CDR3 protein. The sample includes 950,000 to 1,200,000 distinct CDR3 sequences, less than 45% of them seen just once. Sequencing was performed on blood. V gene TRBV6-1 combines with J gene TRBJ1-6, with unresolved D. The sequence came from a man between 18 and 29 years old in good health. For the CDR3, the DNA is TGTGCCAGCAATCCGGGATCCTATAATTCACCCCTCCACTTT. It encodes CASNPGSYNSPLHF.